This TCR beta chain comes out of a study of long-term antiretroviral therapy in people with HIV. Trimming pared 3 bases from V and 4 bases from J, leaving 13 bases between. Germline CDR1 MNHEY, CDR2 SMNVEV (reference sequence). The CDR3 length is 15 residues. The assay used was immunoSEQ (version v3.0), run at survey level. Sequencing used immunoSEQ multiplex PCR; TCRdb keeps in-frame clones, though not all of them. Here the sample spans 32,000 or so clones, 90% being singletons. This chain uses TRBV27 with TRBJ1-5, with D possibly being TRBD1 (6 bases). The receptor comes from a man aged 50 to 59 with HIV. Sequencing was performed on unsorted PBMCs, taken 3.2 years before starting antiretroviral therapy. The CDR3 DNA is TGTGCCAGCAGTTTCCAGGGGCTCGGGAATCAGCCCCAGCATTTT. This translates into CASSFQGLGNQPQHF.